This TCR beta chain derives from a study of T cells after yellow fever vaccination. TCRdb passed the 5' RACE reads through MiXCR, listing each CDR3 protein once. The table shows roughly 160,000 distinct CDR3 sequences, with approximately 9.9% occurring only once. Only a few counts were recorded for this clonotype. A much larger clone sits a single nucleotide away, making a read error possible. Sequences were derived from CD8+ T cells sorted from PBMCs, sampled 45 days after the yellow fever booster vaccination. The TCR originated in a man between 18 and 35 years old who received the YFV17D yellow fever vaccine.

CDR3: CASSLAGYTEAFF. DNA for the CDR3: TGCGCCAGCAGCTTGGCAGGATACACTGAAGCTTTCTTT. The chain is built from TRBV5-1 and TRBJ1-1, with D unresolved. Trimming shortened V by 0 bases and J by 3 bases, and 6 bases separated the two germline ends. The CDR3 consists of 13 residues. Germline lookup yields CDR1 SGHRS and CDR2 YFSETQ.